The present entry profiles one TCR beta chain with its context. In the original workflow: Estimation of nucleated cell counts relied on the amplification of reference gene primers. The table came from immunoSEQ multiplex PCR; TCRdb's copy has only in-frame clones and leaves some out. The V and J calls and clone size come from that table; D and trimming were worked out from the DNA. This sample has roughly 230,000 clones, with about 87% found just once. This sample is drawn from a study of blood T cell repertoires in COVID-19. Across the whole study: Acute and convalescent COVID-19 specimens originated in the United States, Italy and Spain. The analysed material was cDNA or gDNA that came from T cells, B-cell-depleted T cells, or PBMCs.

This CDR3 has 14 residues. V lost 5 bases and J 7 bases, leaving 18 bases between the germline ends. Per germline, CDR1 LNHDA and CDR2 SQIVND (reference sequence). Sequenced input: peripheral blood. The sequence was collected from a man in his 70s with acute or convalescent COVID-19. J is TRBJ2-7 and V is TRBV19; D perhaps matches TRBD1 (6 bases). The CDR3 DNA follows: TGTGCCAGTAGTTCTTCGGACAGCACGTATGAGCAGTACTTC. Residues: CASSSSDSTYEQYF.